The 26 T cell receptor beta chains listed next were all sequenced from one sample in a study of T cell changes during pregnancy in multiple sclerosis. Clones were read by immunoSEQ multiplex PCR, and TCRdb kept only the in-frame ones, dropping some. The repertoire consists of about 61,000 clones, with 70% to 90% occurring once and the leading ten covering approximately 1%. This specimen consisted of peripheral blood, obtained in the first trimester of pregnancy. The receptor set was obtained from a female donor in good health, enrolled as a control in a pregnancy study.

The chain recombines TRBV5-1 with TRBJ1-2; TRBD1 matches 9 bases. V was clipped by 4 bases and J by 4 bases; unmatched bases: 8. This CDR3 has 15 residues. Per germline, CDR1 SGHRS and CDR2 YFSETQ. Written as DNA, the CDR3 is TGCGCCAGCAGCCAATACCGGGGACAGGGCTATGGCTACACCTTC. Translated, it gives CASSQYRGQGYGYTF.

This chain joins TRBV6-1 and TRBJ2-1, with 7 bases that match TRBD2. Unmatched junction bases numbered 8, after V lost 7 bases and J lost 11 bases. Germline V gene sequence: CDR1 MNHNS, CDR2 SASEGT. The CDR3 spans 12 residues. DNA of the CDR3: TGTGCCAGCACCACTTGGGGGGGGAAGCAGTTCTTC. Amino acid sequence: CASTTWGGKQFF.

V usage is TRBV9 and J usage is TRBJ2-7, with 7 bases fitting TRBD1. The CDR3 is 13 amino acids. The V gene's germline CDR1 is SGDLS and CDR2 YYNGEE. Germline trimming cut 3 bases from V and 4 bases from J; bases unmatched to any gene: 4. The CDR3 is CASSERQGYEQYF. The CDR3 bases are TGTGCCAGCAGCGAAAGACAGGGTTACGAGCAGTACTTC.

This chain joins TRBV7-3 and TRBJ2-5, with a possible D match to TRBD1 (5 bases). Trimming removed 3 bases at V and 5 bases at J, with 10 bases between. In germline, CDR1 is SGHTA, CDR2 FQGTGA. This CDR3 is 13 amino acids long. DNA for the CDR3: TGTGCCAGCAGCTTCAGGGTAGGCGAGACCCAGTACTTC. Translating it yields CASSFRVGETQYF.

The count of this clone is one. The rearrangement links TRBV4-2 to TRBJ2-2, with a tentative D call TRBD2 (5 bases). The CDR3 spans 17 residues. The germline V gene has CDR1 LGHNA and CDR2 YNFKEQ. Trimming took off 0 bases at V and 0 bases at J, with 11 bases between the two ends. The DNA for the CDR3 is TGTGCCAGCAGCCAAGAAATGGGAGACGCGAACACCGGGGAGCTGTTTTTT. Amino acids: CASSQEMGDANTGELFF.

The CDR3 reads CASSLGGQGYYEQYF. CDR3 nucleotides: TGCGCCAGCAGCCTAGGGGGACAGGGCTACTACGAGCAGTACTTC. This rearrangement joins TRBV5-1 to TRBJ2-7; TRBD1 matches 9 bases. V shed 4 bases and J 3 bases; nucleotides not matched to a gene: 8. In germline, CDR1 is SGHRS, CDR2 YFSETQ. The CDR3 runs 15 residues.

This clone has at least ten counts. V usage is TRBV21-1 and J usage is TRBJ1-1. TRBV21-1 is a pseudogene. The CDR3 contains 16 residues. The CDR3 bases are TGTGCCAGCAGCAAAGATCGAGGCACCCCGAGCGCTGAAGCTTTCTTT. This codes for CASSKDRGTPSAEAFF.

The V and J genes are TRBV10-3 and TRBJ1-1, with 7 bases identical to TRBD1. CDR3 size: 13 residues. Trimming at V came to 8 bases and at J to 1 base, leaving 4 bases not matched to a gene. Germline CDR1 reads ENHRY; CDR2 reads SYGVKD. CDR3 nucleotides: TGTGCCATCGATAGGGGGCAGAACACTGAAGCTTTCTTT. This gives the protein CAIDRGQNTEAFF.

The chain employs TRBV13 and TRBJ2-7, with D possibly matching TRBD1 (5 bases). Germline CDR1 PRHDT, CDR2 FYEKMQ (reference sequence). The CDR3 is made up of 14 amino acids. V lost 5 bases to trimming and J lost 6 bases, with 17 bases between them. The CDR3, as DNA: TGTGCCAGCAGCGACGAGAAGGGGCTGAGCGAGCAGTACTTC. Amino acids: CASSDEKGLSEQYF.

The V call is TRBV5-1, the J call TRBJ1-2; 10 nucleotides agree with TRBD1. The trim removed 4 bases at V and 7 bases at J, leaving 10 bases unmatched. The CDR3 has 15 residues. Per the germline V gene, CDR1 is SGHRS and CDR2 is YFSETQ. The CDR3: CASSPGTGDVGGYTF. In DNA form, the CDR3 reads TGCGCCAGCAGCCCAGGGACAGGGGACGTTGGTGGCTACACCTTC.

The V and J genes are TRBV6-5 and TRBJ2-7, with 9 bases fitting TRBD1. This CDR3 contains 16 residues. CDR1 and CDR2 from the germline V gene are MNHEY and SVGAGI. V dropped 2 bases and J dropped 2; count of bases not matched to a gene: 7. Here the CDR3 reads CASSYAPRDRAYEQYF. In nucleotides, the CDR3 is TGTGCCAGCAGTTACGCTCCCCGGGACAGGGCCTACGAGCAGTACTTC.

V gene TRBV19 combines with J gene TRBJ1-2; 7 nucleotides match TRBD1. V shed 7 bases and J 7 bases; nucleotides not matched to a gene: 9. The CDR3 is 13 residues long. Germline V lookup: CDR1 LNHDA, CDR2 SQIVND (reference sequence). The CDR3 sequence is CASKGQPRRGYTF. In DNA form, the CDR3 reads TGTGCCAGTAAGGGACAGCCTAGGCGTGGCTACACCTTC.

V gene TRBV19 combines with J gene TRBJ2-5, with D perhaps matching TRBD2 (5 bases). Germline CDR1 LNHDA, CDR2 SQIVND (reference sequence). V lost 3 bases to trimming and J lost 1 base, with 12 bases between them. The CDR3 is 15 residues long. CDR3 bases: TGTGCCAGTAGTATGGGCGGGCCAGGCCAAGAGACCCAGTACTTC. Translating gives CASSMGGPGQETQYF.

The chain uses TRBV4-1 and TRBJ2-1; D might be TRBD1 (5 bases). Germline values: CDR1 MGHRA, CDR2 YSYEKL. V was shortened by 3 bases and J by 2 bases, with 17 bases between the two germline ends. This CDR3 comprises 17 residues. In DNA form, the CDR3 reads TGCGCCAGCAGCCATGGGCCTACAGGATTCACCTACAATGAGCAGTTCTTC. Residues: CASSHGPTGFTYNEQFF.

This chain connects TRBV6-5 to TRBJ1-1; D is perhaps TRBD1 (5 bases). Deletions cut 7 bases from V and 3 bases from J, with 15 bases between. This CDR3 has 14 residues. Per germline, CDR1 MNHEY and CDR2 SVGAGI. The CDR3 nucleotides are TGTGCCAGCACCCCGGGGGGGTCGGACACTGAAGCTTTCTTT. Its protein is CASTPGGSDTEAFF.

The chain employs TRBV10-3 and TRBJ2-2; TRBD1 matches at 8 bases. CDR3 length equals 16 residues. Germline lookup yields CDR1 ENHRY and CDR2 SYGVKD. The ends lost 6 bases at V and 1 base at J; junction bases unmatched: 7. CDR3 sequence reads: CAISRTGGLNTGELFF. CDR3 nucleotide sequence: TGTGCCATCAGCCGTACAGGGGGGCTGAACACCGGGGAGCTGTTTTTT.

The chain is built from TRBV7-2 and TRBJ2-5; TRBD2 matches at 15 bases. The V gene's germline CDR1 is SGHTA and CDR2 FQGNSA. This CDR3 region has 20 residues. Trimming at V came to 0 bases and at J to 2 bases, leaving 10 bases not matched to a gene. This chain's CDR3 is CASSLARGTSGGPRQETQYF. CDR3 bases: TGTGCCAGCAGCTTAGCCCGGGGGACTAGCGGGGGGCCCCGACAAGAGACCCAGTACTTC.

The chain uses TRBV7-9 and TRBJ2-7; the D is unclear. Germline values: CDR1 SEHNR, CDR2 FQNEAQ (reference sequence). The CDR3 loop spans 14 amino acids. Trimming left V 4 bases short and J 7 bases short, with 17 bases between. The CDR3 DNA follows: TGTGCCAGCAGCTCCCTCACAACCTCCCTTGAGCAGTACTTC. Translated, it gives CASSSLTTSLEQYF.

The chain recombines TRBV27 with TRBJ1-3; TRBD1 is a possible D gene (6 bases). Germline assignment: CDR1 MNHEY and CDR2 SMNVEV (reference sequence). This CDR3 has 13 residues. V was trimmed by 6 bases and J by 0 bases, leaving 6 bases between them. This chain's CDR3 is CASRGGSGNTIYF. As DNA, the CDR3 is TGTGCCAGCAGAGGGGGCTCTGGAAACACCATATATTTT.

This clone was found once. Distinct nucleotide sequences in the sample also encode this CDR3. The chain carries TRBV5-6 and TRBJ2-7; 7 bases agree with TRBD1. The CDR3 covers 14 residues. The junction had 2 bases not matched to a gene; V was cut back by 0 bases and J by 2 bases. CDR1 is SGHDT and CDR2 is YYEEEE in the germline V gene. CDR3 DNA sequence: TGTGCCAGCAGCTTGGGTCAGGGGGCCTACGAGCAGTACTTC. This translates into CASSLGQGAYEQYF.

This clone has just a few counts. The gene calls are TRBV5-1 and TRBJ2-7; D perhaps matches TRBD1 (5 bases). Germline values: CDR1 SGHRS, CDR2 YFSETQ. This CDR3 is built from 15 residues. Between the trimmed V and J ends, which lost 2 bases and 5 bases, there was a span of 17 bases. The CDR3 reads CASSFLQGLRNEQYF. CDR3 coding DNA: TGCGCCAGCAGCTTCCTTCAGGGCCTTAGGAACGAGCAGTACTTC.

The genes are TRBV19 and TRBJ1-1; the D is unclear. Trimming shortened V by 5 bases and J by 3 bases, and 13 bases separated the two germline ends. The CDR3 is 14 amino acids. Germline V gives CDR1 LNHDA, CDR2 SQIVND (reference sequence). CDR3 sequence: CASSQGSEDTEAFF. The CDR3 region has the DNA TGTGCCAGTAGTCAAGGTTCGGAGGACACTGAAGCTTTCTTT.

The rearrangement uses TRBV11-1 and TRBJ1-2; D is possibly TRBD1 (5 bases). The CDR3 is 13 amino acids. The V gene lost 1 base and the J gene lost 3 bases, with 6 bases spanning the gap. Germline assignment: CDR1 SGHAT and CDR2 FQDESV (reference sequence). The CDR3 loop reads CASSLETDYGYTF. Here the CDR3 DNA reads TGTGCCAGCAGCTTAGAGACAGACTATGGCTACACCTTC. The full variable domain, with the rest looked up from reference TRBV11-1 and TRBJ1-2, is EAEVAQSPRYKITEKSQAVAFWCDPISGHATLYWYRQILGQGPELLVQFQDESVVDDSQLPKDRFSAERLKGVDSTLKIQPAELGDSAMYLCASSLETDYGYTFGSGTRLTVV.

V is TRBV7-2 and J is TRBJ1-2; weak D call: TRBD1 (5 bases). With 1 base removed from V and 6 bases from J, the gap between germline ends came to 15 bases. CDR1 is SGHTA and CDR2 is FQGNSA in the germline V gene. The CDR3 is 15 residues long. CDR3 sequence (DNA): TGTGCCAGCAGCTTAGTCCCCGCAGGGAGGGATGGCTACACCTTC. Translating it yields CASSLVPAGRDGYTF.

V gene TRBV6-6 combines with J gene TRBJ1-6; no definite D call. V was cut by 0 bases and J by 7 bases, with 4 bases left in between. The CDR3 loop spans 13 amino acids. Germline V gives CDR1 MNHNY, CDR2 SVGAGI (reference sequence). CDR3 in DNA: TGTGCCAGCAGTTACTCGGAGAATTCACCCCTCCACTTT. It is translated as CASSYSENSPLHF.

This chain joins TRBV2 and TRBJ1-2; TRBD1 matches at 9 bases. J gave up 8 bases and V 2 bases, and 6 bases lay outside the gene matches. The germline gives CDR1 SNHLY, CDR2 FYNNEI. This CDR3 has 14 residues. The CDR3 sequence: CASSEPGQGGGYTF. The CDR3 DNA reads TGTGCCAGCAGTGAACCGGGACAGGGAGGGGGCTACACCTTC.